The 21 T cell receptor beta chains given below trace back to one sample, sequenced in a study of T cell repertoires in cytomegalovirus infection. These receptors have no identified antigens. TCRdb re-called the reads with MiXCR, one entry per CDR3 protein. The sample lists hundreds of thousands of distinct CDR3 sequences, approximately 29% occurring once. Sequenced here: cultured CD8+ T cells from PBMCs, sampled from culture after CMV antigen stimulation. All receptors derive from a human donor in good health (CMV status not recorded). Some clones in this sample may be carry-over from other donors' samples.

This chain links TRBV27 with TRBJ2-1, with 13 bases aligning to TRBD2. CDR1 is MNHEY and CDR2 is SMNVEV in the germline V gene (reference sequence). CDR3 length: 16 amino acids. Germline trimming cut 4 bases from V and 8 bases from J; bases unmatched to any gene: 8. The CDR3, as DNA: TGTGCCAGCAGTTCCACACTAGCGGGGGGGCCCGATGAGCAGTTCTTC. Its protein product is CASSSTLAGGPDEQFF.

The chain combines TRBV2 with TRBJ1-1; D remains unclear. Germline CDR1 and CDR2: SNHLY and FYNNEI. This CDR3 has 13 amino acids. V gave up 11 bases and J gave up 1 base, with 14 bases separating them. The CDR3 DNA reads TGTGCCCAGCGGCGGGAGGAGAACACTGAAGCTTTCTTT. Protein sequence: CAQRREENTEAFF. The whole variable domain, filled in from reference TRBV2 and TRBJ1-1, reads EPEVTQTPSHQVTQMGQEVILRCVPISNHLYFYWYRQILGQKVEFLVSFYNNEISEKSEIFDDQFSVERPDGSNFTLKIRSTKLEDSAMYFCAQRREENTEAFFGQGTRLTVV.

This clonotype came up a few times. The rearrangement links TRBV5-5 to TRBJ2-7, with TRBD1 matching over 7 bases. The germline gives CDR1 SGHKS, CDR2 YYEKEE (reference sequence). V lost 3 bases and J lost 6; bases outside the gene matches: 9. CDR3 length: 14 residues. Here the CDR3 reads CASSSRRGPSEQYF. For the CDR3, the DNA is TGTGCCAGCAGCTCGAGAAGGGGGCCTAGCGAGCAGTACTTC.

This clonotype was counted only a few times. V gene TRBV7-6 combines with J gene TRBJ1-5; D is unresolved. With 5 bases removed from V and 1 base from J, the gap between germline ends came to 9 bases. Germline-derived CDR1 and CDR2 are SGHVS and FNYEAQ. This CDR3 spans 14 amino acids. The CDR3 is CASSAGRSNQPQHF. The CDR3 DNA is TGTGCCAGCAGCGCAGGACGGAGCAATCAGCCCCAGCATTTT.

The V gene is TRBV4-1, the J gene TRBJ2-7; 7 positions match TRBD1. This CDR3 is built from 14 residues. Losses at the gene ends were 4 bases for V and 1 base for J; bases not matched to a gene: 4. The germline V gene has CDR1 MGHRA and CDR2 YSYEKL. In DNA form, the CDR3 reads TGCGCCAGCAGCCGAGGGGGACAGTCCTACGAGCAGTACTTC. It is translated as CASSRGGQSYEQYF.

The chain carries TRBV7-4 and TRBJ1-2, with D unclear. The CDR3 extends over 13 amino acids. V was pared by 0 bases and J by 5 bases, with 7 bases between. CDR1 is SGHVT and CDR2 is SQSDAQ in the germline V gene. CDR3 residues: CASSLAPQYGYTF. CDR3 in DNA: TGTGCCAGCAGCTTAGCGCCACAGTATGGCTACACCTTC.

This chain connects TRBV5-6 to TRBJ1-6; 7 positions match TRBD1. Trimming removed 4 bases from V and 5 bases from J; junction bases left unmatched: 9. The CDR3 extends over 16 amino acids. The germline gives CDR1 SGHDT, CDR2 YYEEEE. The chain's CDR3 is CASSAEQGLDNSPLHF. Written as DNA, the CDR3 is TGTGCCAGCAGCGCGGAACAGGGGCTGGATAATTCACCCCTCCACTTT.

This clonotype was seen once. J is TRBJ2-7 and V is TRBV7-6; D unclear. V lost 5 bases to trimming and J lost 4 bases, with 12 bases between them. The CDR3 spans 13 residues. CDR1 SGHVS and CDR2 FNYEAQ come from the germline V gene. The CDR3 coding sequence is TGTGCCAGCAGCCCCCGGGCAGAATACGAGCAGTACTTC. It specifies CASSPRAEYEQYF. The complete variable domain, with remaining parts taken from reference TRBV7-6 and TRBJ2-7, reads GAGVSQSPRYKVTKRGQDVALRCDPISGHVSLYWYRQALGQGPEFLTYFNYEAQQDKSGLPNDRFSAERPEGSISTLTIQRTEQRDSAMYRCASSPRAEYEQYFGPGTRLTVT.

The chain links TRBV7-9 to TRBJ1-4; 7 bases map to TRBD1. This CDR3 region has 15 residues. Germline V gives CDR1 SEHNR, CDR2 FQNEAQ (reference sequence). V dropped 2 bases and J dropped 8; count of bases not matched to a gene: 8. Here the CDR3 DNA reads TGTGCCAGCAGCTTAAGGAACGGGACAGAGGAAAAACTGTTTTTT. Translated, it gives CASSLRNGTEEKLFF.

This clonotype occurred a few times. J is TRBJ2-1 and V is TRBV5-1, with 9 bases lining up with TRBD1. Losses at the gene ends were 4 bases for V and 5 bases for J; bases not matched to a gene: 7. The germline gives CDR1 SGHRS, CDR2 YFSETQ. CDR3 size: 15 residues. Here the CDR3 DNA reads TGCGCCAGCAGCCCGGGACAGGGACCACACAATGAGCAGTTCTTC. Translated, it gives CASSPGQGPHNEQFF.

By sample share, this clonotype is medium-sized. CDR3 region: CASSLSDNNSPLHF. As DNA, the CDR3 is TGTGCCAGCAGTTTATCGGACAATAATTCACCCCTCCACTTT. This chain uses TRBV12-3 or TRBV12-4 with TRBJ1-6; a weak D match, TRBD1 (5 bases). This CDR3 spans 14 amino acids. V lost 2 bases and J 5 bases, leaving 7 bases between the germline ends.

This clonotype has at least ten counts. A read error may produce the germline difference seen at one junction end. The chain combines TRBV7-6 with TRBJ2-1; either TRBD1 or TRBD2 may supply D (5 bases each). The germline V gene has CDR1 SGHVS and CDR2 FNYEAQ. This CDR3 is built from 14 residues. This CDR3 is CASSLASQGAEQFF. The DNA for the CDR3 is TGTGCTAGCAGCTTAGCGAGTCAAGGGGCGGAGCAGTTCTTC. Using reference TRBV7-6 and TRBJ2-1 for the parts outside the CDR3, the full variable domain is GAGVSQSPRYKVTKRGQDVALRCDPISGHVSLYWYRQALGQGPEFLTYFNYEAQQDKSGLPNDRFSAERPEGSISTLTIQRTEQRDSAMYRCASSLASQGAEQFFGPGTRLTVL.

The table lists this clonotype with a few counts. The CDR3 DNA follows: TGTGCCAGCAGCAAGACCGGGAGTCGGAACCACGAGCAGTACTTC. Protein product: CASSKTGSRNHEQYF. The chain is built from TRBV7-4 and TRBJ2-7; possibly TRBD2 for D (6 bases). There are 15 residues in the CDR3. Trimming took off 5 bases at V and 5 bases at J, with 19 bases between the two ends. Per germline, CDR1 SGHVT and CDR2 SQSDAQ. The variable domain in full, completed from reference TRBV7-4 and TRBJ2-7, reads GAGVSQSPRYKVAKRGRDVALRCDSISGHVTLYWYRQTLGQGSEVLTYSQSDAQRDKSGRPSGRFSAERPERSVSTLKIQRTEQGDSAVYLCASSKTGSRNHEQYFGPGTRLTVT.

The chain couples TRBV20-1 to TRBJ1-1; D gene ambiguous. V lost 4 bases, J lost 9 bases, and 9 bases lay in between. The CDR3 is made up of 10 amino acids. CDR1 DFQATT and CDR2 SNEGSKA come from the germline V gene (reference sequence). The CDR3 spells CSANERQAFF. CDR3 in DNA: TGCAGTGCTAATGAACGACAAGCTTTCTTT.

This clonotype appeared a few times. V usage is TRBV7-6 and J usage is TRBJ2-2, with TRBD1 identical over 7 bases. Germline V lookup: CDR1 SGHVS, CDR2 FNYEAQ. The CDR3 contains 17 residues. J was trimmed by 0 bases and V by 5 bases; bases with no gene match: 9. The CDR3 DNA sequence: TGTGCCAGCAGCGTCTCCGTAGGACAGGCGAACACCGGGGAGCTGTTTTTT. Residues: CASSVSVGQANTGELFF. The full variable domain, rest sourced from reference TRBV7-6 and TRBJ2-2, is GAGVSQSPRYKVTKRGQDVALRCDPISGHVSLYWYRQALGQGPEFLTYFNYEAQQDKSGLPNDRFSAERPEGSISTLTIQRTEQRDSAMYRCASSVSVGQANTGELFFGEGSRLTVL.

V gene TRBV6-1 combines with J gene TRBJ2-1; 11 bases are a match to TRBD2. The germline gives CDR1 MNHNS, CDR2 SASEGT. V lost 8 bases to trimming and J lost 10 bases; unmatched junction nucleotides: 10. The CDR3 is made up of 14 amino acids. The CDR3 loop reads CASWGLAGGREQFF. The CDR3 DNA reads as TGTGCCAGCTGGGGGCTAGCGGGGGGACGGGAGCAGTTCTTC.

This clonotype was picked up a small number of times. The chain links TRBV4-1 to TRBJ2-3; 9 bases map to TRBD1. The CDR3 spans 16 residues. V trimming: 4 bases; J trimming: 4 bases; junction bases outside the gene matches: 9. The germline V gene has CDR1 MGHRA and CDR2 YSYEKL. For the CDR3, the DNA is TGCGCCAGCAGCCCTACCGGGACAGGGTTTCCAGATACGCAGTATTTT. It encodes CASSPTGTGFPDTQYF.

This clonotype was picked up one time. This chain joins TRBV9 and TRBJ1-1; D is perhaps TRBD1 (5 bases). Trimming took 0 bases from V and 8 from J, leaving 14 bases between them. The CDR3 is made up of 14 amino acids. Germline CDR1 is SGDLS and CDR2 is YYNGEE. The CDR3 DNA follows: TGTGCCAGCAGCGTAGGAAGGTTTCGGGGGGAAGCTTTCTTT. This encodes CASSVGRFRGEAFF. Together with reference TRBV9 and TRBJ1-1, the CDR3 gives the full variable domain: DSGVTQTPKHLITATGQRVTLRCSPRSGDLSVYWYQQSLDQGLQFLIQYYNGEERAKGNILERFSAQQFPDLHSELNLSSLELGDSALYFCASSVGRFRGEAFFGQGTRLTVV.

This clonotype was counted between two and nine times. V usage is TRBV7-8 and J usage is TRBJ2-7; TRBD1 agrees at 8 bases. The CDR3 sequence is 16 residues long. Germline assignment: CDR1 SGHVS and CDR2 FQNEAQ. The ends lost 0 bases at V and 7 bases at J; junction bases unmatched: 11. The CDR3 loop reads CASSLAPGTGLWEQYV. In nucleotides, the CDR3 is TGTGCCAGCAGCTTAGCTCCCGGGACAGGCCTTTGGGAGCAGTACGTC.

J is TRBJ2-3 and V is TRBV28; TRBD2 matches at 9 bases. The length of the CDR3 is 14 residues. Per the germline V gene, CDR1 is MDHEN and CDR2 is SYDVKM. Trimming cost V 5 bases and J 3 bases; bases outside gene matches: 3. This chain's CDR3 is CASSPSGETDTQYF. CDR3 nucleotide sequence: TGTGCCAGCAGTCCTAGCGGGGAAACAGATACGCAGTATTTT.

This clonotype was counted only a few times. J is TRBJ2-1 and V is TRBV7-8; perhaps D is TRBD1 or TRBD2 (6 bases each). With 5 bases removed from V and 5 bases from J, the gap between germline ends came to 10 bases. Germline-derived CDR1 and CDR2 are SGHVS and FQNEAQ. The CDR3 extends over 13 amino acids. The chain's CDR3 is CASSRGPNNEQFF. The CDR3 DNA follows: TGTGCCAGCAGCCGGGGGCCCAACAATGAGCAGTTCTTC.